What follows are 14 T cell receptor beta chains derived from one specimen sequenced in a study of PD-1 blockade in classical Hodgkin lymphoma. Sequencing used immunoSEQ multiplex PCR; TCRdb keeps in-frame clones, though not all of them. The repertoire holds 10,000 or so clones, with 65% to 75% as singletons. Stated time point: cycle 4 day 1 (C4D1), after less than 7 weeks of nivolumab. Patients all relapsed after autologous stem cell transplantation, and there was variation in brentuximab vedotin exposure. The study isolated CD8+ T cells from thawed PBMCs by magnetic negative selection. This specimen was CD8+ T cells from blood, taken before the fourth cycle of nivolumab. The origin of the receptors is a human donor with classical Hodgkin lymphoma.

The chain uses TRBV7-9 and TRBJ1-2; D gene ambiguous. This CDR3 is built from 13 residues. Trimming took off 2 bases at V and 6 bases at J, with 10 bases between the two ends. The germline V gene encodes CDR1 SEHNR and CDR2 FQNEAQ (reference sequence). The CDR3 DNA sequence: TGTGCCAGCAGCTTAAGTTCCAAGGATGGCTACACCTTC. Its protein product is CASSLSSKDGYTF.

This clone has more than one count but fewer than ten. V gene TRBV7-9 combines with J gene TRBJ1-6; no definite D call. Per germline, CDR1 SEHNR and CDR2 FQNEAQ (reference sequence). Trimming removed 5 bases at V and 7 bases at J, with 21 bases between. The CDR3 runs 17 residues. The CDR3 nucleotides are TGTGCCAGCAGCCCTACCGCGTTGGGCCGAGGGAATTCACCCCTCCACTTT. As protein: CASSPTALGRGNSPLHF.

The chain recombines TRBV30 with TRBJ2-7, with a possible D match to TRBD1 (6 bases). V dropped 2 bases and J dropped 2 bases, with 13 bases sitting between them. From germline, CDR1 is GTSNPN and CDR2 SVGIG (reference sequence). The CDR3 extends over 14 amino acids. The CDR3 bases are TGTGCCTGGAGTAAAGGACAGAAGACCTACGAGCAGTACTTC. Protein product: CAWSKGQKTYEQYF.

The V call is TRBV27, the J call TRBJ2-7; D gene uncertain. The CDR3 is 14 amino acids. Trimming pared 5 bases from V and 0 bases from J, leaving 11 bases between. Germline loops: CDR1 MNHEY, CDR2 SMNVEV (reference sequence). The CDR3 sequence is CASSQYYSSYEQYF. DNA for the CDR3: TGTGCCAGCAGTCAATACTATAGCTCCTACGAGCAGTACTTC.

A note on this clone: Other DNA sequences in the sample encode the same CDR3. The rearrangement joins TRBV27 to TRBJ1-2, with D possibly TRBD1 on 6 matching bases. V gave up 2 bases and J gave up 4 bases, with 11 bases separating them. The length of the CDR3 is 14 residues. Germline-derived CDR1 and CDR2 are MNHEY and SMNVEV (reference sequence). The CDR3 here is CASSLGPGVYGYTF. The CDR3 DNA sequence: TGTGCCAGCAGTTTAGGTCCAGGGGTCTATGGCTACACCTTC.

The chain links TRBV13 to TRBJ2-2; unclear D gene. The ends were cut back, 5 bases at V and 4 bases at J, with 5 bases in the middle. The CDR3 loop spans 12 amino acids. Germline V gives CDR1 PRHDT, CDR2 FYEKMQ (reference sequence). The CDR3 protein is CASSQGTGELFF. The DNA of the CDR3 is TGTGCCAGCAGCCAAGGCACCGGGGAGCTGTTTTTT.

This clone is judged medium-sized. The chain couples TRBV9 to TRBJ1-1; a possible D gene is TRBD1 (6 bases). Germline V CDR1 and CDR2: SGDLS, YYNGEE. The CDR3 has 12 amino acids. Trimming cost V 4 bases and J 7 bases, with 11 bases left between them. For the CDR3, the DNA is TGTGCCAGCAGCCAAGGGGGAATTGAAGCTTTCTTT. It yields the protein CASSQGGIEAFF.

This clone occurred once. The CDR3 spells CASSERTENYEQYF. CDR3 DNA sequence: TGTGCCAGCAGCGAGAGGACTGAAAACTACGAGCAGTACTTC. The genes are TRBV13 and TRBJ2-7; D might be TRBD2 (5 bases). The CDR3 totals 14 residues. With 5 bases removed from V and 3 bases from J, the gap between germline ends came to 14 bases. Germline-derived CDR1 and CDR2 are PRHDT and FYEKMQ (reference sequence). The full variable domain, in which reference TRBV13 and TRBJ2-7 provide the parts outside the CDR3, is AAGVIQSPRHLIKEKRETATLKCYPIPRHDTVYWYQQGPGQDPQFLISFYEKMQSDKGSIPDRFSAQQFSDYHSELNMSSLELGDSALYFCASSERTENYEQYFGPGTRLTVT.

The CDR3 nucleotides read TGCGCCAGCCAGGGGGGAAACAATGAGCAGTTCTTC. Amino acid sequence: CASQGGNNEQFF. V is TRBV4-1 and J is TRBJ2-1; possibly TRBD1 for D (7 bases). The V gene lost 8 bases and the J gene lost 5 bases, with 10 bases spanning the gap. The CDR3 is 12 amino acids. Germline V gene data show CDR1 as MGHRA and CDR2 as YSYEKL.

This CDR3 is CASSPGIVDRGEQYF. The CDR3, as DNA: TGTGCCAGCAGCCCCGGAATAGTGGACAGGGGCGAGCAGTACTTC. This chain links TRBV5-4 with TRBJ2-7, with TRBD1 matching 9 bases. Germline trimming cut 4 bases from V and 6 bases from J; bases unmatched to any gene: 11. This CDR3 comprises 15 residues. Germline lookup yields CDR1 SGHNT and CDR2 YYREEE (reference sequence).

The V gene is TRBV15, the J gene TRBJ2-7; tentatively, D is TRBD2 (6 bases). V was clipped by 1 base and J by 2 bases, with 6 bases between them. From germline, CDR1 is LNHNV and CDR2 YYDKDF (reference sequence). The length of the CDR3 is 13 residues. The CDR3: CATSRVAAYEQYF. CDR3 nucleotide sequence: TGTGCCACCAGCAGAGTAGCGGCCTACGAGCAGTACTTC.

A few counts support this clone. Other DNA sequences in this sample translate to the same CDR3. The chain couples TRBV7-2 to TRBJ2-7; no clear D. Between the trimmed V and J ends, which lost 1 base and 0 bases, there was a span of 1 base. The CDR3 length is 12 residues. The germline V gene has CDR1 SGHTA and CDR2 FQGNSA. CDR3 bases: TGTGCCAGCAGCTTAGGCTCCTACGAGCAGTACTTC. Its protein product is CASSLGSYEQYF.

The V gene is TRBV11-2, the J gene TRBJ1-2; D gene ambiguous. The length of the CDR3 is 16 residues. Germline values: CDR1 SGHAT, CDR2 FQNNGV. V gave up 4 bases and J gave up 8 bases, with 23 bases separating them. The CDR3 loop reads CASSSPYPGRGDGYTF. DNA for the CDR3: TGTGCCAGCAGCTCCCCTTACCCTGGACGGGGAGACGGCTACACCTTC.

DNA of the CDR3: TGTGCCAGCAGTTCATTTGCCGGGACAGTTGGGGGAGATACGCAGTATTTT. Translating gives CASSSFAGTVGGDTQYF. The rearrangement uses TRBV11-2 and TRBJ2-3, with 7 bases matching TRBD1. Germline V gives CDR1 SGHAT, CDR2 FQNNGV. J was trimmed by 5 bases and V by 6 bases; bases with no gene match: 17. The CDR3 consists of 17 residues.